This paragraph covers one T cell receptor beta chain sequence. The data originate from a study of blood T cell repertoires in COVID-19. Study information: The United States, Italy and Spain supplied acute and convalescent COVID-19 samples. Sources were T cells, B-cell-depleted T cells, or PBMCs; the material itself was cDNA or gDNA.

The Seattle patients, enrolled during active infection, were followed longitudinally. The germline CDR1 and CDR2 sequences are SGHDT and YYEEEE. The junction had 4 bases not matched to a gene; V was cut back by 1 base and J by 7 bases. The CDR3 totals 13 residues. Original methodology: Using reference gene primer amplification, nucleated cell counts were estimated. Method: immunoSEQ multiplex PCR; TCRdb's copy keeps in-frame clones and lacks some. V, J and clone size were drawn from that table, and D and trimming were deduced from the DNA. The top ten clones hold 2% to 3% of a sample with about 220,000 clones, approximately 85% of them seen once.

This TCR was recovered from a woman aged 65 to 85 with COVID-19, enrolled during active disease. The chain combines TRBV5-6 with TRBJ1-2; TRBD1 matches at 7 bases. The specimen was peripheral blood. DNA of the CDR3: TGTGCCAGCAGCTTGAGTCAGGGGGGTGGCTACACCTTC. Its translation: CASSLSQGGGYTF.